This T cell receptor (beta chain) originates from a study of T cell responses to AZD1222 COVID-19 vaccine. Whole-study findings and limits: When two AZD1222 doses had been given, Spike-specific TCR breadth and depth rose. White British donors predominated, females outnumbered males, and clonal diversity was possibly underestimated.

Germline V gene data show CDR1 as SGHRS and CDR2 as YFSETQ. Trimming cost V 0 bases and J 4 bases; bases outside gene matches: 4. This CDR3 has 16 amino acids. In the case of this clone: Its antigen is currently unknown.

Data came from immunoSEQ multiplex PCR; TCRdb stores just in-frame clones and leaves some out. This sample has some 130,000 clones, with 85% to 90% found just once. The sample was peripheral blood, taken on day 0 of AZD1222 vaccination. This receptor was obtained from an adult in good health. This chain connects TRBV5-1 to TRBJ1-6, with 7 nucleotides matching TRBD1. CDR3 in amino acids: CASSLEGQRYNSPLHF. The CDR3 DNA sequence: TGCGCCAGCAGCTTGGAGGGACAGAGATATAATTCACCCCTCCACTTT. The full variable domain, with the rest looked up from reference TRBV5-1 and TRBJ1-6, is KAGVTQTPRYLIKTRGQQVTLSCSPISGHRSVSWYQQTPGQGLQFLFEYFSETQRNKGNFPGRFSGRQFSNSRSEMNVSTLELGDSALYLCASSLEGQRYNSPLHFGNGTRLTVT.